This TCR beta chain was obtained from a study of Graves' ophthalmopathy and Graves' hyperthyroidism. CDR3 length equals 15 residues. The V gene's germline CDR1 is MNHNS and CDR2 SASEGT. Trimming left V 7 bases short and J 2 bases short, with 17 bases between. Beta-chain TCR CDR3 regions were amplified from RNA transcripts. An initial RT-PCR round employing HTBI primers preceded a second-round multiplex PCR. TCRdb re-called the multiplex PCR reads with MiXCR, one entry per CDR3 protein. In the table there are 170,000 or so distinct CDR3 sequences, approximately 40% of which are singletons. This sequence joins TRBV6-1 and TRBJ2-5; D possibly matches TRBD1 or TRBD2 (6 bases each). The sequencing sample was made of peripheral blood. The source of this sequence is a woman aged 40 to 50 with Graves' ophthalmopathy. The CDR3 sequence is CASKGHLGGQETQYF. The DNA of the CDR3 is TGTGCCAGCAAAGGGCATTTAGGGGGGCAAGAGACCCAGTACTTC.